The source of this T cell receptor beta chain is a study of regulatory T cells in long-lasting Graves disease (dated by TCRdb to about 2021). Background on the whole study: Persistent Graves' disease was defined as antithyroid drug treatment for over 5 years with persistently positive TSH receptor autoantibodies. Patients with persistent Graves' disease were compared with patients with newly diagnosed Graves' disease using TCR sequencing and RNA sequencing of peripheral blood. The study took place in China and was registered as a clinical trial. A total of 33 samples were covered by TCR sequencing, comprising approximately 13 persistent and about 20 newly diagnosed Graves' disease patients. Persistent Graves' disease patients in the clinical cohort had taken antithyroid drugs for roughly ten years on average. What the work shows at the level of the full study, not this receptor alone: Persistent patients shared more public clonotypes among themselves (fewer than 3,000) than newly diagnosed patients did (about 970). Only the TCR beta chain was sequenced and analyzed. The small sample size was acknowledged by the authors as a limitation that may reduce accuracy. Compared with newly diagnosed patients, patients with persistent Graves' disease had lower TCR Shannon entropy and fewer highly expanded clones, which suggests clonal expansion. Only peripheral blood was studied, because thyroid tissue, the primary lesion, was inaccessible.

Regarding this clonotype: The antigen this receptor binds is unknown. There are no base qualities to consult, and no much larger clone falls within one base.

The library was generated by multiplex PCR. The listed sequencing device is Illumina HiSeq 4000. To build TCR beta libraries, CDR3 regions were amplified by Arm-PCR using iRepertoire HTBI primers. Before sequencing, the PCR products underwent gel purification. Per the source publication's procedure: Gene usage analysis of CDR3 amino acid clonotypes relied on the 60 or so TRBV and around 14 TRBJ segments identified across samples. COPE and FqMerger were used to merge filtered high-quality paired reads into contigs. Contigs were aligned with BLAST to IMGT TRBV, TRBD and TRBJ reference genes, and CDR3 was defined per IMGT. Any clonotype with a frequency above 0.1% was classified as a highly expanded clone. Shannon entropy served as the measure of repertoire diversity, while the Gini coefficient captured V-J evenness. Clonotypes shared by more than one individual were considered public. In-frame beta chains were kept once TCRdb had trimmed the public reads at Q25 with fastp and called clones with MiXCR. Here each entry gathers all rows of one CDR3 protein and keeps the most common genes and DNA. The V and J calls shown here were made by TCRdb, not taken from the authors' results. The sample table contains fewer than 450,000 distinct CDR3 sequences; only one count was recorded for around 21% of them. Less than 25% of the sample is taken by the ten largest.

The time point label of this sample denotes: persistent/refractory GD, antithyroid drugs over 5 years with positive TRAb. For both TCR sequencing and RNA sequencing, RNA was extracted from PBMCs using TRIzol. Graves' disease was diagnosed according to American Thyroid Association guidelines. Patients for the study were recruited at an endocrinology department in Xi'an, China. Each patient gave roughly 10 milliliters of peripheral blood, collected in an EDTA anticoagulant tube. PBMCs were isolated by Ficoll Paque Plus density gradient separation without further T cell sorting. RNA quality was checked with an Agilent 2100 Bioanalyzer and agarose gel, and concentration with a NanoDrop 2000. The source of this sequence is a female donor with Graves disease. The sample was peripheral blood mononuclear cells (PBMCs), taken when the disease was refractory, from a patient treated with antithyroid drugs.

The nucleotide sequence reads TGTGCCATCAGTCGGGCTGCTCGGGATACGCAGTATTTT. It encodes CAISRAARDTQYF. In this chain, TRBV10-3 is recombined with TRBJ2-3, with the identity of the D gene unclear. CDR1 and CDR2, per the germline V gene, are ENHRY and SYGVKD. V is shortened by 5 bases, J by 6 bases, and the region joining them spans 12 bases. From cysteine to phenylalanine, the CDR3 is 13 amino acids long. Left in the record is the CDR3 DNA by itself, 39 bases read in frame from the first base.